Detailed here is one TCR beta chain. This entry belongs to a study of T cell responses to AZD1222 COVID-19 vaccine. Trimming at V came to 4 bases and at J to 3 bases, leaving 7 bases not matched to a gene. In germline, CDR1 is SNHLY, CDR2 FYNNEI. CDR3 size: 15 residues. Clones were read by immunoSEQ multiplex PCR, and TCRdb kept only the in-frame ones, dropping some. This table has roughly 140,000 clones, roughly 93% appearing once. This chain links TRBV2 with TRBJ2-7; 9 bases line up with TRBD1. The TCR was taken from an adult who received the AZD1222 COVID-19 vaccine. This material consisted of peripheral blood, taken 28 days after the second AZD1222 dose. The CDR3 region has the DNA TGTGCCAGCAGTGTAACAGGGGGCGAGTACTACGAGCAGTACTTC. It is translated as CASSVTGGEYYEQYF.